This T cell receptor beta chain was captured by sequencing in a study of CD8 T cells in Susac syndrome. Study details: Among the Susac syndrome patients sequenced, 5 or 6 had active disease and about eight were in remission. When blood was drawn, the patients with Susac syndrome were therapy-naive, on corticosteroids, or on intravenous immunoglobulin alone.

cDNA came from roughly 0.53 to 1 ug RNA primed by random hexamers. Coverage of TCR beta CDR3 amplification by immunoSEQ multiplex PCR extended to 54 Vbeta and 13 Jbeta. TCRdb used MiXCR to reprocess the immunoSEQ multiplex PCR reads, holding one entry per CDR3 protein. Of 200,000 or so distinct CDR3 sequences in the sample, 95% were seen once. Purification of the CD8+ and CD4+ T cells relied on negative isolation, and TEMRA cells underwent FACS enrichment. Germline CDR1 SGDLS, CDR2 YYNGEE. With V trimmed by 6 bases and J by 5 bases, 9 bases remained unmatched. This CDR3 has 14 amino acids. Sequenced: CD4+ T cells from PBMCs. The gene calls are TRBV9 and TRBJ2-5; 8 bases map to TRBD2. This TCR was sampled from a human donor with Susac syndrome. The CDR3 bases are TGTGCCAGCACTCCGACTAGCGTCTCGGAGACCCAGTACTTC. Translation: CASTPTSVSETQYF.